The sequence of this T cell receptor beta chain was determined in a study of siplizumab effects on memory and regulatory T cells. Study-wide results and limits: The diversity of naive T cells seemed greater than that of memory cells, and their alloresponse contribution seemed major. Roughly 75-96% of proliferating CD4+ or CD8+ clones lacked a naive or memory phenotype that could be assigned.

Data came from immunoSEQ multiplex PCR; TCRdb stores just in-frame clones and leaves some out. The data hold nearly 95,000 clones, with nearly 95% observed a single time. Trimming cost V 4 bases and J 4 bases, with 11 bases left between them. The CDR3 runs to 13 residues. Germline CDR1 GTSNPN, CDR2 SVGIG (reference sequence). In the case of this clone: Its antigen remains unknown.

The receptor was derived from a human donor in good health. The specimen was non-Treg CD4+ T cells sorted from blood. V is TRBV30 and J is TRBJ1-5, with D unresolved. This CDR3 is CAWTYGRNQPQHF. CDR3 nucleotides: TGTGCCTGGACGTACGGCAGAAATCAGCCCCAGCATTTT.